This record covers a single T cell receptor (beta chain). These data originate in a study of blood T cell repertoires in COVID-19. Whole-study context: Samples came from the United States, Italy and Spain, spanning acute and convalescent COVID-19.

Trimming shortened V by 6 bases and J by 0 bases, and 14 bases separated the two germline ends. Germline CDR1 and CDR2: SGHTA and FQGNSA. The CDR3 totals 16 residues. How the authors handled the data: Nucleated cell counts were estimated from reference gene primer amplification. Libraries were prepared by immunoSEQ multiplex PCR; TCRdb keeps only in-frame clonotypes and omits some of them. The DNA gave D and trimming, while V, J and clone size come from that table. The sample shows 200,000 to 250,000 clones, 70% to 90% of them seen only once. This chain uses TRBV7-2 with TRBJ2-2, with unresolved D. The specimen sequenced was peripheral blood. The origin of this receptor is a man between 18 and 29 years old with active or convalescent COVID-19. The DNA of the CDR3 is TGTGCCAGCAGTTTACGCCGGGTTCCGAACACCGGGGAGCTGTTTTTT. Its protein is CASSLRRVPNTGELFF.